These 11 T cell receptor beta chains share one sample of origin, sequenced in a study of Tregs in tolerant kidney transplant recipients. These receptors lack a known antigen. Clones were sequenced by immunoSEQ multiplex PCR, and TCRdb holds only the in-frame ones, with some missing. The table includes 15,000 to 20,000 clones, roughly 58% detected once. The sequencing input was Tregs from blood cultured with allogeneic cells. These TCRs come from a human donor in good health.

The chain joins TRBV19 to TRBJ1-2; weak D call: TRBD1 (5 bases). V lost 7 bases, J lost 2 bases, and 26 bases lay in between. The CDR3 is made up of 18 amino acids. Germline loops: CDR1 LNHDA, CDR2 SQIVND (reference sequence). The CDR3 here is CASTHLRGQTVLNYGYTF. DNA of the CDR3: TGTGCCAGTACCCACCTGAGGGGCCAGACAGTTCTAAACTATGGCTACACCTTC.

The J gene is TRBJ1-3, the V gene TRBV7-9, with D possibly TRBD1 on 6 matching bases. Germline CDR1 reads SEHNR; CDR2 reads FQNEAQ (reference sequence). Trimming removed 3 bases from V and 4 bases from J, with 7 bases in between. This CDR3 region has 13 residues. CDR3 sequence: CASSFGQGNTIYF. DNA of the CDR3: TGTGCCAGCAGCTTCGGACAGGGAAACACCATATATTTT.

V is TRBV6-5 and J is TRBJ1-1; the D gene is possibly TRBD1 (5 bases). V was clipped by 7 bases and J by 6 bases, with 18 bases between them. CDR1 and CDR2 from the germline V gene are MNHEY and SVGAGI. This CDR3 is built from 14 residues. The DNA of the CDR3 is TGTGCCAGCACCCCACCCCAGGGCCGTGCTGAAGCTTTCTTT. It yields the protein CASTPPQGRAEAFF.

V and J are TRBV7-9 and TRBJ2-1; TRBD2 agrees at 8 bases. CDR3 size: 14 residues. CDR1 SEHNR and CDR2 FQNEAQ come from the germline V gene (reference sequence). Trimming at V came to 3 bases and at J to 5 bases, leaving 3 bases not matched to a gene. CDR3 in amino acids: CASSLGLVHNEQFF. DNA for the CDR3: TGTGCCAGCAGCTTGGGACTAGTCCACAATGAGCAGTTCTTC.

The V and J genes are TRBV5-4 and TRBJ2-7; D may be TRBD2 (5 bases). Germline V lookup: CDR1 SGHNT, CDR2 YYREEE (reference sequence). The V and J ends lost 2 bases and 3 bases respectively, with 9 bases between them. This CDR3 region has 13 residues. The CDR3 DNA sequence: TGTGCCAGCAGCTTACCGGACTTCTACGAGCAGTACTTC. This translates into CASSLPDFYEQYF.

The chain recombines TRBV6-6 with TRBJ2-5, with D perhaps TRBD1 (6 bases). The V gene lost 7 bases and the J gene lost 4 bases, with 19 bases spanning the gap. Germline V gene sequence: CDR1 MNHNY, CDR2 SVGAGI (reference sequence). The CDR3 sequence is 15 residues long. This CDR3 reads CASKSRGGGGETQYF. The DNA for the CDR3 is TGTGCCAGCAAATCTCGAGGGGGTGGGGGAGAGACCCAGTACTTC.

V is TRBV4-2 and J is TRBJ2-2; 7 nucleotides match TRBD2. The CDR3 covers 15 residues. CDR1 and CDR2 (germline): LGHNA, YNFKEQ. With 0 bases clipped from V and 6 bases from J, the junction kept 4 bases outside the gene matches. The CDR3 DNA reads TGTGCCAGCAGCCAAGATTCAGGGAGGGCCGGGGAGCTGTTTTTT. It specifies CASSQDSGRAGELFF.

In this sample, this clone turned up once. This rearrangement joins TRBV27 to TRBJ1-1, with a tentative D call TRBD1 (6 bases). Germline V gene sequence: CDR1 MNHEY, CDR2 SMNVEV (reference sequence). The germline V and J ends were trimmed by 8 bases and 5 bases, with 15 bases remaining between them. CDR3 length: 13 amino acids. CDR3 DNA sequence: TGTGCCAGCTTCCAACTAGGGGGGACTGAAGCTTTCTTT. Translating gives CASFQLGGTEAFF.

The chain employs TRBV18 and TRBJ1-6; D gene uncertain. Deletions cut 8 bases from V and 7 bases from J, with 15 bases between. This CDR3 spans 14 amino acids. The germline CDR1 and CDR2 sequences are KGHSH and LQKENI. The CDR3 here is CASRTDALNSPLHF. CDR3 coding DNA: TGTGCCAGCAGGACGGATGCCCTCAATTCACCCCTCCACTTT.

The CDR3 loop reads CAYRAAFNSPLHF. As DNA, the CDR3 is TGTGCTTATAGGGCAGCCTTTAATTCACCCCTCCACTTT. This chain links TRBV30 with TRBJ1-6; D remains ambiguous. The CDR3 runs 13 residues. From germline, CDR1 is GTSNPN and CDR2 SVGIG (reference sequence).

As to this clone: One end of the junction fails to match germline, which may point to a read error. The V call is TRBV5-4, the J call TRBJ2-7; a weak D match, TRBD2 (5 bases). The CDR3 length is 13 residues. CDR1 is SGHNT and CDR2 is YYREEE in the germline V gene (reference sequence). The CDR3 region is CASSQEDGLEQYF. CDR3 bases: TGCGCCAGCAGCCAAGAGGACGGACTGGAGCAGTACTTC.